This T cell receptor (beta chain) was profiled in a study of CD8 T cells in Susac syndrome. General study results and limits: The authors acknowledged that their TCR sequencing and HLA analysis involved a relatively small number of individuals.

Sequencing of TCR beta was carried out in blood CD8+ and CD4+ T cells. Relapsing-remitting disease, either stable or active, was present in the treatment-naive patients who were the multiple sclerosis controls. Remarks on this clonotype: As yet, its antigen is unknown.

V was pared by 6 bases and J by 4 bases, with 16 bases of the junction left unmatched. The CDR3 contains 17 residues. Looked up from germline, CDR1 is MDHEN and CDR2 is SYDVKM. RNA was extracted with the RNeasy kit, and a quantity of roughly 0.5 to 1 ug was reverse transcribed using random hexamers. Amplification of TCR beta CDR3 across 54 Vbeta and 13 Jbeta was performed with immunoSEQ multiplex PCR. TCRdb analysed the immunoSEQ multiplex PCR reads with MiXCR anew, one entry per CDR3 protein. In the table there are hundreds of thousands of distinct CDR3 sequences, more than 70% of which are singletons.

The V gene is TRBV28, the J gene TRBJ2-5; 8 positions match TRBD1. The clonotype comes from a human donor with multiple sclerosis. The specimen sequenced was CD8+ T cells from PBMCs. This chain's CDR3 is CASSSTVQGVGGETQYF. The CDR3 nucleotides read TGTGCCAGCAGCTCCACTGTACAGGGGGTAGGAGGAGAGACCCAGTACTTC.